One sample yielded the 8 T cell receptor beta chains listed below, sequenced in a study of shared clonotypes between healthy human individuals. Sequencing used immunoSEQ multiplex PCR; TCRdb keeps in-frame clones, though not all of them. Of around 500,000 clones listed, roughly 80% are singletons. Sequencing was carried out using PBMCs. Receptors were obtained from a middle-aged woman in good health. Some clones in this sample may be carry-over from other donors' samples.

V and J are TRBV5-5 and TRBJ2-7, with D maybe TRBD1 (6 bases). The CDR3 runs 15 residues. Germline values: CDR1 SGHKS, CDR2 YYEKEE (reference sequence). V was shortened by 4 bases and J by 2 bases, with 16 bases between the two germline ends. The CDR3 DNA follows: TGTGCCAGCAGCCTGGACAGAAACGCCCCCTACGAGCAGTACTTC. This encodes CASSLDRNAPYEQYF.

V usage is TRBV7-9 and J usage is TRBJ2-1; TRBD2 matches at 11 bases. Germline V gene data show CDR1 as SEHNR and CDR2 as FQNEAQ (reference sequence). The trim removed 1 base at V and 6 bases at J, leaving 2 bases unmatched. CDR3 size: 15 residues. As DNA, the CDR3 is TGTGCCAGCAGCTTAGTTACTAGCGGGAGCAATGAGCAGTTCTTC. It is translated as CASSLVTSGSNEQFF.

This chain links TRBV7-3 with TRBJ2-7; 8 nucleotides align to TRBD1. The V gene's germline CDR1 is SGHTA and CDR2 FQGTGA. Trimming took 5 bases from V and 6 from J; bases not matched to a gene: 6. The CDR3 runs to 13 residues. CDR3 nucleotides: TGTGCCAGCAGCCCGCGACAGGGGCGCGAGCAGTACTTC. It translates to CASSPRQGREQYF.

The chain combines TRBV10-3 with TRBJ2-3, with no clear D. The CDR3 contains 11 residues. Trimming shortened V by 3 bases and J by 5 bases, and 3 bases separated the two germline ends. Germline lookup yields CDR1 ENHRY and CDR2 SYGVKD. CDR3 coding DNA: TGTGCCATCAGTGATGTAGATACGCAGTATTTT. Residues: CAISDVDTQYF.

The chain is built from TRBV21-1 and TRBJ2-4; no DNA check was done on the table's D call, TRBD1. TRBV21-1 is a pseudogene segment. This CDR3 is built from 20 residues. This CDR3 reads CASIRGQGWMGELAKNIQYF. Here the CDR3 DNA reads TGTGCCAGCATTAGGGGACAGGGTTGGATGGGAGAGCTAGCCAAAAACATTCAGTACTTC.

This sequence joins TRBV18 and TRBJ2-7; maybe TRBD2 (6 bases). The V gene's germline CDR1 is KGHSH and CDR2 LQKENI. The CDR3 runs to 13 residues. V lost 6 bases to trimming and J lost 4 bases, with 13 bases between them. In nucleotides, the CDR3 is TGTGCCAGCTCCGCGGACTACATATACGAGCAGTACTTC. It codes for CASSADYIYEQYF.

The V call is TRBV5-1, the J call TRBJ2-1, with 9 bases fitting TRBD2. In germline, CDR1 is SGHRS, CDR2 YFSETQ. The CDR3 is 16 residues long. The junction had 8 bases not matched to a gene; V was cut back by 6 bases and J by 1 base. The chain's CDR3 is CASKLVAGDSYNEQFF. CDR3 nucleotide sequence: TGCGCCAGCAAATTAGTAGCGGGAGATTCCTACAATGAGCAGTTCTTC.

This clone was observed a single time. A single base is all that separates this from a far larger clone, so a read error is likely. In the same sample, other DNA sequences code for this CDR3. The chain carries TRBV6-5 and TRBJ2-7, with D possibly TRBD1 on 6 matching bases. V was trimmed by 0 bases and J by 2 bases, leaving 8 bases between them. Germline V gene lookup returns CDR1 MNHEY and CDR2 SVGAGI. The CDR3 totals 14 residues. The CDR3 loop reads CASSYSQGTYEQYF. CDR3 sequence (DNA): TGTGCCAGCAGTTACTCGCAGGGGACCTACGAGCAGTACTTC.